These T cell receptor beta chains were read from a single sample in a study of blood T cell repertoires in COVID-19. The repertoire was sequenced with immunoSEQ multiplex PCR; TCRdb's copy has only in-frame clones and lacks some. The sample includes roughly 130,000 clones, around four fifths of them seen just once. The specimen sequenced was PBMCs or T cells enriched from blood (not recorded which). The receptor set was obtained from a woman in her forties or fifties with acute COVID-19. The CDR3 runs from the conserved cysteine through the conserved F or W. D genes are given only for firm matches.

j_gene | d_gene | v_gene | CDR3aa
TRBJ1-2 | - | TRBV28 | CASSLRGNYGYTF
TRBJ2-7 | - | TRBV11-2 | CASQGFYEQYF
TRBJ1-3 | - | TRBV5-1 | CASSVVPGAGRSSGNTIYF
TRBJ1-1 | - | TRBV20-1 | CSAYRVTEAFF
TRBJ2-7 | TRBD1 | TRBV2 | CASIRDREPSYEQYF
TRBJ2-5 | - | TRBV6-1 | CASSEIRGETQYF
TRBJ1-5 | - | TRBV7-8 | CASSSGELATGNQPQHF
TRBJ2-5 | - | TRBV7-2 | CASSPGGSSQETQYF
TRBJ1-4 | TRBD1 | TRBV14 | CASSQDLEGGREKLFF
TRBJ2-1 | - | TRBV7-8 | CASREGQQTNNEQFF
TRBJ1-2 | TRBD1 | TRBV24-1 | CATSDPDRGPGYTF
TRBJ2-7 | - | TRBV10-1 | CASSAYSGGPYEQYF
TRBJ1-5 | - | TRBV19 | CASSELRGQPQHF
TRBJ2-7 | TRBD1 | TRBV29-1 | CSATGQGNEQYF
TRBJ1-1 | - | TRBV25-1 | CASSVGDGKAFF
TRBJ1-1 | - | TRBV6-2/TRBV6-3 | CASSRQNTEAFF
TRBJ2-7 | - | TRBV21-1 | CASSNQGAYEQYF
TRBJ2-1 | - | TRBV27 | CASSFEAGGSGDEQFF
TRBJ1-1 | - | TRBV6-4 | CASRYSEGIEAFF
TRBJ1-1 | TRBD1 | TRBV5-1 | CASSLRTGGGLEAFF
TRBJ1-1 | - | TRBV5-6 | CASSLGSEVEAFF
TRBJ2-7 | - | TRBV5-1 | CASSLNIGEQYF
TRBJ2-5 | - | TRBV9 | CASSLETGTQYF
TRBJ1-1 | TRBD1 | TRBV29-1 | CSVDPGQGAFF
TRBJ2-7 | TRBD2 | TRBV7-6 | CASSSASGRAYEQYF
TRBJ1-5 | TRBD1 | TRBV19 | CASSFTGGTGQPQHF
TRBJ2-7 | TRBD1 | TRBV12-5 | CASGLSRGPSPYEQYF
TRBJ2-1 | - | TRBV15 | CATSGQREYNEQFF
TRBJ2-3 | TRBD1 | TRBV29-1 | CSAATPGGEWADTQYF
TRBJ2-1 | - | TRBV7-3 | CASSSNSNPNEQFF
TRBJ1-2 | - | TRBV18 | CASSPAPGNYGYTF
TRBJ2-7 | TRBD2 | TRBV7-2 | CASSQTSHNDEQYF
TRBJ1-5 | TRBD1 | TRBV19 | CASSIRDSRWSNQPQHF
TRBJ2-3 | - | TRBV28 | CASSPRVRGSQYF
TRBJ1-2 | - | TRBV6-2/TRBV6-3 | CASSSGEEESYGYTF
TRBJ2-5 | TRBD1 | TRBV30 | CAWTSQGAETQYF
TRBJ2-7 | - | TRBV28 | CASRNDRPSYEQYF
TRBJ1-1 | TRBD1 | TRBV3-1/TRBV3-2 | CASSQLTGGIDTEAFF
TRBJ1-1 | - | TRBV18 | CANPTDGGRLTEAFF
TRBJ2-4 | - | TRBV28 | CASKTGDYIQYF
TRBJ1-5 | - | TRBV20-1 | CSASDPRGGQPQHF
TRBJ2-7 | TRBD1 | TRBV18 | CASSPGTGRYEQYF
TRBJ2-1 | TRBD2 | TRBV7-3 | CASSHRPFAGGNSYNEQFF
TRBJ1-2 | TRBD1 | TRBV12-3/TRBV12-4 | CASSTGDGGYTF
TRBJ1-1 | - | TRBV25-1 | CASSKMEGTEAFF